Following are 8 T cell receptor beta chains from one sample sequenced in a study of T cell responses to AZD1222 COVID-19 vaccine. Assay: immunoSEQ multiplex PCR; the TCRdb copy retains only in-frame clones and omits some. The sample holds about 130,000 clones, around 92% seen once. Here the sequenced sample was peripheral blood, taken on day 0 of AZD1222 vaccination. Receptor source: an adult in good health.

CDR3 nucleotides: TGCGCCAGCAGCCTGGGACAGCGAGAGACCCAGTACTTC. As protein: CASSLGQRETQYF. This chain joins TRBV5-1 and TRBJ2-5, with 7 bases that match TRBD1. With V trimmed by 4 bases and J by 4 bases, 4 bases remained unmatched. The germline gives CDR1 SGHRS, CDR2 YFSETQ. There are 13 residues in the CDR3.

The rearrangement joins TRBV28 to TRBJ1-1; tentative D call: TRBD1 (6 bases). Trimming left V 1 base short and J 7 bases short, with 10 bases between. Germline CDR1 is MDHEN and CDR2 is SYDVKM. The CDR3 runs 13 residues. CDR3: CASSLFGQLEAFF. The CDR3 region has the DNA TGTGCCAGCAGTTTATTTGGACAGCTTGAAGCTTTCTTT.

The chain combines TRBV10-3 with TRBJ1-6; possibly TRBD1 for D (6 bases). This CDR3 is built from 15 residues. Germline V gene lookup returns CDR1 ENHRY and CDR2 SYGVKD. V lost 6 bases, J lost 0 bases, and 9 bases lay in between. The CDR3 coding sequence is TGTGCCATCAGACAGGACAGCTCCTATAATTCACCCCTCCACTTT. Protein: CAIRQDSSYNSPLHF.

The chain joins TRBV10-1 to TRBJ1-4; D is unresolved. The length of the CDR3 is 12 residues. Trimming pared 8 bases from V and 8 bases from J, leaving 12 bases between. Germline CDR1 reads WNHNN; CDR2 reads SYGVQD (reference sequence). In DNA, the CDR3 is TGCGCCAGCTCCGACATTGGAGAAAAACTGTTTTTT. Its translation is CASSDIGEKLFF.

In DNA, the CDR3 is TGTGCCAGCTCACCGCAGGGGGTTAGGGCTCAGCCCCAGCATTTT. It specifies CASSPQGVRAQPQHF. The chain couples TRBV18 to TRBJ1-5; 7 bases line up with TRBD1. From germline, CDR1 is KGHSH and CDR2 LQKENI. The junction had 8 bases not matched to a gene; V was cut back by 3 bases and J by 6 bases. The CDR3 is made up of 15 amino acids.

The rearrangement links TRBV6-5 to TRBJ2-7; 7 positions match TRBD2. This CDR3 contains 16 residues. The germline gives CDR1 MNHEY, CDR2 SVGAGI. Losses at the gene ends were 0 bases for V and 1 base for J; bases not matched to a gene: 6. CDR3 sequence: CASSYSMGGSSYEQYF. In nucleotides, the CDR3 is TGTGCCAGCAGTTACTCGATGGGCGGGAGTTCCTACGAGCAGTACTTC.

The chain couples TRBV14 to TRBJ2-2; TRBD2 agrees at 8 bases. V lost 0 bases, J lost 4 bases, and 13 bases stayed unmatched. The CDR3 sequence is 19 residues long. CDR1 is SGHDN and CDR2 is FVKESK in the germline V gene. This chain's CDR3 is CASSQDVRGGLARTGELFF. DNA for the CDR3: TGTGCCAGCAGCCAAGATGTTAGAGGCGGACTAGCTCGCACCGGGGAGCTGTTTTTT.

The rearrangement joins TRBV6-5 to TRBJ2-1; no clear D gene. CDR1 is MNHEY and CDR2 is SVGAGI in the germline V gene. The CDR3 consists of 13 residues. V lost 0 bases and J 6 bases, leaving 6 bases between the germline ends. In DNA, the CDR3 is TGTGCCAGCAGTTACTCCCCCATCAATGAGCAGTTCTTC. Translating gives CASSYSPINEQFF.